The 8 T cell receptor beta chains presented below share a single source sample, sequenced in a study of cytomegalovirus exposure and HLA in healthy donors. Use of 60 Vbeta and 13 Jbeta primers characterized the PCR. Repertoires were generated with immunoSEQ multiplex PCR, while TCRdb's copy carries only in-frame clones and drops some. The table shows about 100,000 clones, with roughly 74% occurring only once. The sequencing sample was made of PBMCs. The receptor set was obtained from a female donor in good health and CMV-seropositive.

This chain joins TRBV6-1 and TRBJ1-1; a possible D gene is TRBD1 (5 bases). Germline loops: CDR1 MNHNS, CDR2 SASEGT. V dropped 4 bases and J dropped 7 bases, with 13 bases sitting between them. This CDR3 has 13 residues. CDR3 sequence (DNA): TGTGCCAGCAGTGGAGGCAGAACAGGTGAAGCTTTCTTT. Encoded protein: CASSGGRTGEAFF.

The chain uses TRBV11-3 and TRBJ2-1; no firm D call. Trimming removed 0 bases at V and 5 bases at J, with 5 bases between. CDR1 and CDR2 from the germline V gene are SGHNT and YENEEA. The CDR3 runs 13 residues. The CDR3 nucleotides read TGTGCCAGCAGCTTAGACACACACAATGAGCAGTTCTTC. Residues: CASSLDTHNEQFF.

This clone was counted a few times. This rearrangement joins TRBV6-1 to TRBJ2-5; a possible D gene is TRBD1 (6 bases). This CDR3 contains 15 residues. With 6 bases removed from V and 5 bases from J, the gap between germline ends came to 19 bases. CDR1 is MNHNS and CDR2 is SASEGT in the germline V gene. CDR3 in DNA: TGTGCCAGCAGCCTTGAGCCAGGGGATTTGGAGACCCAGTACTTC. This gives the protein CASSLEPGDLETQYF.

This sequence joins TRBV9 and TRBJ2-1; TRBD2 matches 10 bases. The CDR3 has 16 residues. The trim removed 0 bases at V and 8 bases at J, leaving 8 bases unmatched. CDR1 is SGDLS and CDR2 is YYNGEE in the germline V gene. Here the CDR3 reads CASSVAVGSGGYEQFF. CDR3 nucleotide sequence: TGTGCCAGCAGCGTAGCTGTTGGTAGCGGGGGGTATGAGCAGTTCTTC.

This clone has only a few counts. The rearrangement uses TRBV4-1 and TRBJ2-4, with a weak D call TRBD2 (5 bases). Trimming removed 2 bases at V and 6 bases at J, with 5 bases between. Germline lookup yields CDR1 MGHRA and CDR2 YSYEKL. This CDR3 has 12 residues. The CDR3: CASSQTRNIQYF. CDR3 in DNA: TGCGCCAGCAGCCAAACTAGAAACATTCAGTACTTC.

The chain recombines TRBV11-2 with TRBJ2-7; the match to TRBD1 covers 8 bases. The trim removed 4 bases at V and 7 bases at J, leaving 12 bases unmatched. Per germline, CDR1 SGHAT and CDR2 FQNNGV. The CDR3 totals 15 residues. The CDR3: CASSSSETGEGEQYF. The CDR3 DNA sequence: TGTGCCAGCAGCTCTTCTGAGACAGGGGAAGGGGAGCAGTACTTC.

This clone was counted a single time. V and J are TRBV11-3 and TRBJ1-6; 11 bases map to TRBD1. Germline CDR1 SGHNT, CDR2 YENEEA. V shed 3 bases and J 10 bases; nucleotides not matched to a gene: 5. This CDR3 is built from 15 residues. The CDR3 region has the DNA TGTGCCAGCAGCTTCTCGGGACAGGGGGACTCACCCCTCCACTTT. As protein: CASSFSGQGDSPLHF.

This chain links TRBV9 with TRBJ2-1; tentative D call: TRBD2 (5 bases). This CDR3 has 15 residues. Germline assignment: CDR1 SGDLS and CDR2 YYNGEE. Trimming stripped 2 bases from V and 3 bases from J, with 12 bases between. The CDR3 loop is CASSVFAGDYNEQFF. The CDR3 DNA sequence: TGTGCCAGCAGCGTGTTCGCCGGGGACTACAATGAGCAGTTCTTC.